One sample yielded the 29 T cell receptor beta chains listed below, sequenced in a study of blood T cell repertoires in COVID-19. Libraries were prepared by immunoSEQ multiplex PCR; TCRdb keeps only in-frame clonotypes and omits some of them. Altogether 200,000 to 300,000 clones are present, around four fifths being singletons, with the ten largest covering less than 5%. The specimen was peripheral blood. The receptors derive from a man in his sixties with acute or convalescent COVID-19.

The V gene is TRBV7-2, the J gene TRBJ2-5; perhaps TRBD2 as D (6 bases). V shed 5 bases and J shed 3 bases, with 10 bases lying between them. Germline V CDR1 and CDR2: SGHTA, FQGNSA. The CDR3 consists of 13 residues. The CDR3 protein is CASSPLAEETQYF. CDR3 nucleotide sequence: TGTGCCAGCAGCCCCTTAGCGGAAGAGACCCAGTACTTC. Based on the CDR3 plus reference TRBV7-2 and TRBJ2-5, the full variable domain is GAGVSQSPSNKVTEKGKDVELRCDPISGHTALYWYRQSLGQGLEFLIYFQGNSAPDKSGLPSDRFSAERTGGSVSTLTIQRTQQEDSAVYLCASSPLAEETQYFGPGTRLLVL.

This chain connects TRBV19 to TRBJ1-5; D might be TRBD1 (5 bases). The germline gives CDR1 LNHDA, CDR2 SQIVND (reference sequence). CDR3 length: 14 residues. V shed 6 bases and J shed 5 bases, with 14 bases lying between them. This CDR3 reads CASRPTANHQPQHF. CDR3 sequence (DNA): TGTGCCAGTAGACCGACAGCCAACCATCAGCCCCAGCATTTT.

The DNA for the CDR3 is TGTGCCAGCAGTTACGGGATAGCGGGGGGGCAAGAGACCCAGTACTTC. It encodes CASSYGIAGGQETQYF. This sequence joins TRBV6-5 and TRBJ2-5; 11 bases align to TRBD2. Germline CDR1 reads MNHEY; CDR2 reads SVGAGI. The CDR3 has 16 amino acids. J lost 2 bases, V lost 2 bases, and 4 bases had no gene match.

About this clone: Germline and junction disagree at one end, which may indicate a read error. The chain has TRBV7-7 and TRBJ1-4; 8 bases map to TRBD1. The germline gives CDR1 SSHAT, CDR2 FNYEAQ (reference sequence). The CDR3 consists of 17 residues. Written as DNA, the CDR3 is TGTGCTAGCAGCTCCGGACAGGGCGGCAGGGGGGGCGAAAAACTGTTTTTT. Its translation: CASSSGQGGRGGEKLFF.

The rearrangement joins TRBV5-1 to TRBJ1-2; maybe TRBD1 (5 bases). The CDR3 totals 16 residues. Per the germline V gene, CDR1 is SGHRS and CDR2 is YFSETQ. Trimming removed 0 bases from V and 4 bases from J, with 16 bases in between. This chain's CDR3 is CASSLEGARGAYGYTF. The CDR3 bases are TGCGCCAGCAGCTTGGAGGGCGCCCGTGGGGCCTATGGCTACACCTTC. Full variable domain (outside the CDR3, taken from reference TRBV5-1 and TRBJ1-2): KAGVTQTPRYLIKTRGQQVTLSCSPISGHRSVSWYQQTPGQGLQFLFEYFSETQRNKGNFPGRFSGRQFSNSRSEMNVSTLELGDSALYLCASSLEGARGAYGYTFGSGTRLTVV.

V is TRBV12-3 or TRBV12-4 and J is TRBJ1-5; possible D gene TRBD1, 5 bases. CDR3 length equals 13 residues. V lost 8 bases to trimming and J lost 3 bases, with 11 bases between them. The DNA of the CDR3 is TGTGCCAGCGGCGGGACTGCCAATCAGCCCCAGCATTTT. As protein: CASGGTANQPQHF.

CDR3 coding DNA: TGCGCCAGCAGCTTGGGGCTAGCGGGGGGGCTGATCACAGATACGCAGTATTTT. The encoded protein is CASSLGLAGGLITDTQYF. This chain links TRBV5-1 with TRBJ2-3, with 12 nucleotides matching TRBD2. This CDR3 spans 18 amino acids. After removal of 0 bases from V and 2 bases from J, the junction contained 7 bases not matched to a gene. The germline V gene encodes CDR1 SGHRS and CDR2 YFSETQ. Combining the CDR3 with reference TRBV5-1 and TRBJ2-3 gives the whole variable domain KAGVTQTPRYLIKTRGQQVTLSCSPISGHRSVSWYQQTPGQGLQFLFEYFSETQRNKGNFPGRFSGRQFSNSRSEMNVSTLELGDSALYLCASSLGLAGGLITDTQYFGPGTRLTVL.

The V call is TRBV30, the J call TRBJ1-5, with D maybe TRBD1 (5 bases). In germline, CDR1 is GTSNPN, CDR2 SVGIG (reference sequence). The CDR3 is made up of 15 amino acids. Deletions cut 0 bases from V and 9 bases from J, with 18 bases between. The CDR3: CAWSVGTRDWGPQHF. The CDR3 DNA reads TGTGCCTGGAGTGTAGGCACAAGGGACTGGGGGCCCCAGCATTTT.

V usage is TRBV10-3 and J usage is TRBJ2-5; TRBD1 matches at 9 bases. The CDR3 consists of 16 residues. V gave up 2 bases and J gave up 5 bases; unmatched junction bases: 9. Germline V gene sequence: CDR1 ENHRY, CDR2 SYGVKD. The CDR3 is CAISEAGTGRTETQYF. CDR3 coding DNA: TGTGCCATCAGTGAGGCTGGGACAGGGAGGACGGAGACCCAGTACTTC.

CDR3 region: CASSEFPGRAAGTGELFF. The CDR3 DNA reads as TGTGCCAGCAGTGAATTCCCCGGGCGAGCTGCGGGAACCGGGGAGCTGTTTTTT. This rearrangement joins TRBV25-1 to TRBJ2-2; TRBD2 might be the D (6 bases). Germline V CDR1 and CDR2: MGHDK, SYGVNS. Trimming stripped 1 base from V and 5 bases from J, with 20 bases between. CDR3 length: 18 amino acids.

The rearrangement joins TRBV24-1 to TRBJ1-6, with TRBD1 matching over 8 bases. CDR3 length: 14 amino acids. The V and J ends lost 11 bases and 5 bases, in that order; junction bases with no gene match: 7. Germline V gene lookup returns CDR1 KGHDR and CDR2 SFDVKD. CDR3 region: CAILETGDNSPLHF. The CDR3 region has the DNA TGTGCCATACTCGAGACAGGGGATAATTCACCCCTCCACTTT.

The chain has TRBV25-1 and TRBJ2-1; D is possibly TRBD1 (5 bases). Per the germline V gene, CDR1 is MGHDK and CDR2 is SYGVNS. This CDR3 comprises 16 residues. V gave up 3 bases and J gave up 2 bases, with 14 bases separating them. CDR3 region: CASSEDWLGAYNEQFF. DNA for the CDR3: TGTGCCAGCAGTGAGGATTGGCTAGGGGCCTACAATGAGCAGTTCTTC.

In DNA form, the CDR3 reads TGTGCCAGCAGATTTTTCCCGTGGCGGCCCTCCTACGAGCAGTACTTC. Translating gives CASRFFPWRPSYEQYF. V usage is TRBV21-1 and J usage is TRBJ2-7; the table's D call, TRBD2, has no DNA check behind it. TRBV21-1 is noted as a pseudogene. The CDR3 covers 16 residues.

The chain is built from TRBV5-4 and TRBJ2-5; D is perhaps TRBD2 (7 bases). Germline V gene sequence: CDR1 SGHNT, CDR2 YYREEE (reference sequence). Trimming left V 0 bases short and J 1 base short, with 13 bases between. CDR3 length: 16 residues. The CDR3, as DNA: TGTGCCAGCAGCTTGGAAGGGGGGGTATCCCAAGAGACCCAGTACTTC. Its protein product is CASSLEGGVSQETQYF.

This chain uses TRBV9 with TRBJ2-7; the match to TRBD2 covers 10 bases. Trimming at V came to 4 bases and at J to 0 bases, leaving 7 bases not matched to a gene. Germline CDR1 SGDLS, CDR2 YYNGEE. This CDR3 spans 16 amino acids. The DNA for the CDR3 is TGTGCCAGCAGCCCGGGGACTAGCGCTAGCTCCTACGAGCAGTACTTC. Encoded protein: CASSPGTSASSYEQYF.

The rearrangement links TRBV13 to TRBJ2-5; D gene unclear. Germline CDR1 is PRHDT and CDR2 is FYEKMQ (reference sequence). V gave up 5 bases and J gave up 2 bases, with 12 bases separating them. This CDR3 region has 14 residues. CDR3 sequence: CASSPYRSQETQYF. CDR3 nucleotide sequence: TGTGCCAGCAGCCCGTACCGTAGTCAAGAGACCCAGTACTTC.

With respect to this clone: At one of its ends the junction is not consistent with the germline gene, which may arise from a read error. DNA of the CDR3: TGTGCCAGCAGCCTCCCGACTAGCGGGAGGGAAACAAGGGCTTACACTGAGCAGTTCTTC. Translated, it gives CASSLPTSGRETRAYTEQFF. The J gene is TRBJ2-1, the V gene TRBV7-3, with 14 bases lining up with TRBD2. CDR3 length: 20 residues. Per germline, CDR1 SGHTA and CDR2 FQGTGA.

The chain joins TRBV19 to TRBJ2-5, with 9 bases matching TRBD1. The CDR3 totals 14 residues. V was clipped by 3 bases and J by 4 bases; unmatched bases: 3. The germline V gene encodes CDR1 LNHDA and CDR2 SQIVND (reference sequence). The CDR3 sequence: CASSMGQGPETQYF. The CDR3 DNA is TGTGCCAGTAGTATGGGACAGGGACCAGAGACCCAGTACTTC.

The chain recombines TRBV6-5 with TRBJ2-5, with TRBD2 as a possible D gene (6 bases). Germline V gene data show CDR1 as MNHEY and CDR2 as SVGAGI. This CDR3 comprises 16 residues. V lost 0 bases, J lost 7 bases, and 18 bases lay in between. CDR3 amino acids: CASSYSSGLTLGTQYF. The CDR3 nucleotides read TGTGCCAGCAGTTACTCATCGGGACTGACTTTAGGGACCCAGTACTTC.

V gene TRBV28 combines with J gene TRBJ1-1, with TRBD1 as a possible D gene (6 bases). Germline-derived CDR1 and CDR2 are MDHEN and SYDVKM. The ends were cut back, 7 bases at V and 1 base at J, with 16 bases in the middle. CDR3 size: 15 residues. The CDR3 loop reads CASTIRVGANTEAFF. CDR3 nucleotide sequence: TGTGCCAGCACTATCAGGGTGGGGGCGAACACTGAAGCTTTCTTT.

The gene calls are TRBV29-1 and TRBJ2-1; D remains unclear. The CDR3 consists of 11 residues. Germline lookup yields CDR1 SQVTM and CDR2 ANQGSEA. V was trimmed by 0 bases and J by 12 bases, leaving 9 bases between them. The CDR3 nucleotides are TGCAGCGTTGAAGAGGCGAGAGGGCAGTTCTTC. It translates to CSVEEARGQFF.

This sequence joins TRBV2 and TRBJ1-5; perhaps TRBD1 as D (6 bases). Germline CDR1 is SNHLY and CDR2 is FYNNEI. The CDR3 length is 15 residues. Trimming shortened V by 7 bases and J by 6 bases, and 19 bases separated the two germline ends. CDR3 sequence reads: CASNSEGVGTQPQHF. The CDR3 nucleotides are TGTGCCAGCAACTCCGAGGGGGTAGGGACTCAGCCCCAGCATTTT.

The chain links TRBV7-3 to TRBJ2-7, with a weak D call TRBD2 (6 bases). Trimming cost V 4 bases and J 6 bases, with 10 bases left between them. Germline V gene lookup returns CDR1 SGHTA and CDR2 FQGTGA. This CDR3 region has 12 residues. This CDR3 is CASSSGRREQYF. CDR3 nucleotide sequence: TGTGCCAGCAGCTCGGGGAGGCGCGAGCAGTACTTC.

V gene TRBV21-1 combines with J gene TRBJ2-5; the table's D gene call, TRBD1, was not cross checked with the DNA. TRBV21-1 constitutes a pseudogene. This CDR3 comprises 15 residues. In DNA, the CDR3 is TGTGCCAGCAGCCGCCCGACAGGACCCCAAGAGACCCAGTACTTC. It specifies CASSRPTGPQETQYF.

The rearrangement joins TRBV7-8 to TRBJ2-7, with 7 bases lining up with TRBD1. The CDR3 sequence is 15 residues long. Losses at the gene ends were 1 base for V and 4 bases for J; bases not matched to a gene: 7. Germline V gene data show CDR1 as SGHVS and CDR2 as FQNEAQ. The DNA of the CDR3 is TGTGCCAGCAGCTTAGAGAGGGGGCGAGGGTACGAGCAGTACTTC. Translation gives CASSLERGRGYEQYF.

V usage is TRBV12-1 and J usage is TRBJ1-5; TRBD1 is the table's D call, not checked against the DNA. TRBV12-1 is a known pseudogene. The CDR3 contains 14 residues. The CDR3 here is CASSPEQGSQPQHF. CDR3 in DNA: TGTGCCAGCAGCCCTGAACAGGGGAGTCAGCCCCAGCATTTT.

The V call is TRBV10-2, the J call TRBJ1-1; TRBD1 might be the D (5 bases). Trimming took off 2 bases at V and 5 bases at J, with 21 bases between the two ends. The germline CDR1 and CDR2 sequences are WSHSY and SAAADI. The CDR3 is made up of 17 amino acids. In nucleotides, the CDR3 is TGCGCCAGCAGTGAGCCAGGAACCACCGGGGGTCGTACTGAAGCTTTCTTT. It translates to CASSEPGTTGGRTEAFF.

The V gene is TRBV11-3, the J gene TRBJ2-2; tentatively, D is TRBD1 (6 bases). Germline values: CDR1 SGHNT, CDR2 YENEEA. Trimming took off 5 bases at V and 6 bases at J, with 13 bases between the two ends. This CDR3 comprises 14 residues. The CDR3 spells CASSLFTGPGELFF. In DNA form, the CDR3 reads TGTGCCAGCAGCCTCTTTACAGGGCCCGGGGAGCTGTTTTTT.

The chain combines TRBV14 with TRBJ2-1; 12 nucleotides match TRBD2. This CDR3 spans 15 amino acids. Germline loops: CDR1 SGHDN, CDR2 FVKESK. Trimming cost V 3 bases and J 9 bases; bases outside gene matches: 6. CDR3: CASSHLAGGPVEQFF. CDR3 nucleotide sequence: TGTGCCAGCAGCCACCTAGCGGGAGGGCCAGTTGAGCAGTTCTTC.